These 19 T cell receptor beta chains were all obtained from the same sample, sequenced in a study of cytomegalovirus exposure and HLA in healthy donors. Assay: immunoSEQ multiplex PCR; the TCRdb copy retains only in-frame clones and omits some. The repertoire holds 200,000 to 250,000 clones, just over 90% seen once, with about 1% in the top ten. Material: PBMCs. The source of these receptors is a woman under 30 in good health and CMV-seronegative.

The chain carries TRBV6-1 and TRBJ2-2; 8 nucleotides align to TRBD1. Germline CDR1 reads MNHNS; CDR2 reads SASEGT. J lost 3 bases, V lost 8 bases, and 2 bases had no gene match. This CDR3 contains 13 residues. This CDR3 reads CASQGADTGELFF. For the CDR3, the DNA is TGTGCCAGCCAGGGGGCCGACACCGGGGAGCTGTTTTTT.

The DNA of the CDR3 is TGCGCCAGCAGCCAAGCGGGGGGAACTAATGAAAAACTGTTTTTT. Translating it yields CASSQAGGTNEKLFF. The chain links TRBV4-1 to TRBJ1-4, with D tentatively TRBD1 (5 bases). The CDR3 has 15 residues. V was cut by 1 base and J by 1 base, with 7 bases left in between. In germline, CDR1 is MGHRA, CDR2 YSYEKL.

This clone was found once. V gene TRBV30 combines with J gene TRBJ1-4, with 8 bases fitting TRBD1. The germline CDR1 and CDR2 sequences are GTSNPN and SVGIG (reference sequence). The CDR3 loop spans 16 amino acids. The V gene end was trimmed by 2 bases and the J gene end by 7 bases; junction bases not matched to a gene: 12. CDR3 residues: CAWSSTSRGQGEKLFF. The CDR3 coding sequence is TGTGCCTGGAGTAGCACCTCCAGGGGGCAAGGTGAAAAACTGTTTTTT.

The J gene is TRBJ1-2, the V gene TRBV7-8; TRBD1 aligns across 8 bases. Trimming at V came to 2 bases and at J to 10 bases, leaving 18 bases not matched to a gene. The germline gives CDR1 SGHVS, CDR2 FQNEAQ. The CDR3 covers 17 residues. This CDR3 reads CASSLLSPGQGSSFYTF. In nucleotides, the CDR3 is TGTGCCAGCAGCTTACTTAGTCCAGGACAGGGTTCTTCGTTCTACACCTTC.

This rearrangement joins TRBV28 to TRBJ1-1; D remains unclear. The CDR3 is 14 amino acids. Trimming took 5 bases from V and 5 from J, leaving 15 bases between them. Germline-derived CDR1 and CDR2 are MDHEN and SYDVKM. CDR3 DNA: TGTGCCAGCAGTCGACCCGGGAGGCTGACTGAAGCTTTCTTT. This encodes CASSRPGRLTEAFF.

Comments on this clone: The junction differs from germline at one of its ends, possibly a read error. The chain combines TRBV10-3 with TRBJ2-2; possibly TRBD2 for D (6 bases). The CDR3 sequence is 11 residues long. Germline V gene lookup returns CDR1 ENHRY and CDR2 SYGVKD. The DNA for the CDR3 is TGTGCCAGCGGGAACATCGGGGAGCTGTTTTTT. Protein: CASGNIGELFF.

A single count supports this clone. V gene TRBV7-2 combines with J gene TRBJ2-1; 8 nucleotides match TRBD2. The CDR3 contains 15 residues. Germline assignment: CDR1 SGHTA and CDR2 FQGNSA. The ends lost 2 bases at V and 6 bases at J; junction bases unmatched: 6. The CDR3 spells CASSLPGGAPNEQFF. Written as DNA, the CDR3 is TGTGCCAGCAGCTTACCGGGAGGGGCCCCCAATGAGCAGTTCTTC. The complete variable domain, with remaining parts taken from reference TRBV7-2 and TRBJ2-1, reads GAGVSQSPSNKVTEKGKDVELRCDPISGHTALYWYRQSLGQGLEFLIYFQGNSAPDKSGLPSDRFSAERTGGSVSTLTIQRTQQEDSAVYLCASSLPGGAPNEQFFGPGTRLTVL.

The V gene is TRBV5-6, the J gene TRBJ1-2; D gene unclear. V was clipped by 0 bases and J by 4 bases, with 10 bases between them. Germline lookup yields CDR1 SGHDT and CDR2 YYEEEE. CDR3 length equals 14 residues. The CDR3, as DNA: TGTGCCAGCAGCTTGGTTACGGGTGCCTATGGCTACACCTTC. This translates into CASSLVTGAYGYTF.

V and J are TRBV7-2 and TRBJ1-4, with D possibly matching TRBD1 (6 bases). The length of the CDR3 is 18 residues. Germline CDR1 reads SGHTA; CDR2 reads FQGNSA. V was pared by 2 bases and J by 6 bases, with 22 bases between. The CDR3 bases are TGTGCCAGCAGCTTACTGGTTTTTCGGACAGAGGGGGATGAAAAACTGTTTTTT. Translated: CASSLLVFRTEGDEKLFF.

The rearrangement uses TRBV5-6 and TRBJ2-3; D is perhaps TRBD1 (6 bases). The CDR3 totals 11 residues. Germline lookup yields CDR1 SGHDT and CDR2 YYEEEE. The V end was cut by 5 bases, the J end by 11 bases, with 12 bases between. The CDR3 nucleotides are TGTGCCAGCAGTTTAAAGGGGGAGCAGTATTTT. Translated: CASSLKGEQYF.

The rearrangement links TRBV6-5 to TRBJ1-1; D perhaps matches TRBD1 (5 bases). In germline, CDR1 is MNHEY, CDR2 SVGAGI. V was cut by 7 bases and J by 6 bases, with 15 bases left in between. The CDR3 length is 13 residues. This chain's CDR3 is CASNRGGGAEAFF. CDR3 in DNA: TGTGCCAGCAATAGGGGCGGGGGGGCTGAAGCTTTCTTT.

This clone was recorded a few times. V gene TRBV28 combines with J gene TRBJ1-2; unclear D gene. Looked up from germline, CDR1 is MDHEN and CDR2 is SYDVKM. Between the trimmed V and J ends, which lost 5 bases and 3 bases, there was a span of 7 bases. The CDR3 runs to 12 residues. CDR3 bases: TGTGCCAGCAGTAAACAGCACTATGGCTACACCTTC. Residues: CASSKQHYGYTF.

The rearrangement links TRBV5-4 to TRBJ2-5, with D possibly being TRBD1 (5 bases). Trimming removed 4 bases from V and 4 bases from J, with 20 bases in between. The length of the CDR3 is 16 residues. CDR1 is SGHNT, CDR2 YYREEE, per germline (reference sequence). Here the CDR3 DNA reads TGTGCCAGCAGCCCTGGGCAGGGTATTTGGGCAGAGACCCAGTACTTC. Residues: CASSPGQGIWAETQYF.

The J gene is TRBJ2-2, the V gene TRBV10-3; TRBD1 matches at 7 bases. Trimming removed 6 bases from V and 5 bases from J; junction bases left unmatched: 12. CDR1 and CDR2 from the germline V gene are ENHRY and SYGVKD. There are 16 residues in the CDR3. The CDR3 protein is CAIRGTGAPATGELFF. The DNA for the CDR3 is TGTGCCATCAGAGGAACAGGGGCCCCAGCGACCGGGGAGCTGTTTTTT.

This clone was recorded only once. The DNA for the CDR3 is TGTGCCAGCAGTGACGAGGGACAGGGGGGCAATCAGCCCCAGCATTTT. It specifies CASSDEGQGGNQPQHF. The V call is TRBV6-1, the J call TRBJ1-5; 11 nucleotides line up with TRBD1. The CDR3 has 16 amino acids. V shed 3 bases, J shed 2 bases, and the junction held 3 bases outside the gene matches. Germline V gene sequence: CDR1 MNHNS, CDR2 SASEGT.

The V and J genes are TRBV5-1 and TRBJ1-1; 9 bases are a match to TRBD1. Germline CDR1 reads SGHRS; CDR2 reads YFSETQ. This CDR3 comprises 14 residues. V dropped 0 bases and J dropped 5; count of bases not matched to a gene: 2. The CDR3: CASSLGTGVTEAFF. For the CDR3, the DNA is TGCGCCAGCAGCTTGGGGACAGGGGTGACTGAAGCTTTCTTT.

The chain carries TRBV2 and TRBJ2-1, with D maybe TRBD2 (5 bases). Germline CDR1 SNHLY, CDR2 FYNNEI. The V end lost 7 bases, the J end lost 7 bases, and 20 bases lay between the germline ends. This CDR3 is 15 amino acids long. CDR3 loop: CASTRSDSLGNEQFF. The CDR3 nucleotides read TGTGCCAGCACAAGGTCGGACTCCCTGGGGAATGAGCAGTTCTTC.

The chain carries TRBV7-3 and TRBJ1-6; 8 nucleotides match TRBD1. V lost 5 bases, J lost 3 bases, and 9 bases stayed unmatched. This CDR3 is 17 amino acids long. Germline CDR1 reads SGHTA; CDR2 reads FQGTGA. CDR3 in DNA: TGTGCCAGCAGCGAAGGGGGGACAGGCCGCTATAATTCACCCCTCCACTTT. This translates into CASSEGGTGRYNSPLHF.

V usage is TRBV5-6 and J usage is TRBJ2-7, with D tentatively TRBD1 (5 bases). The CDR3 spans 18 residues. Trimming took 5 bases from V and 0 from J, leaving 24 bases between them. The germline V gene encodes CDR1 SGHDT and CDR2 YYEEEE. CDR3 DNA sequence: TGTGCCAGCAGGGAGCAAGGGGTTGGAGCGCACCACTCCTACGAGCAGTACTTC. Protein product: CASREQGVGAHHSYEQYF.